This TCR beta chain appears in the sequencing data of a study of T cells in Graves' hyperthyroidism and ophthalmopathy. Study background: Peripheral blood was obtained at initial diagnosis, preceding any treatment.

For ophthalmopathy patients, the Clinical Activity Score was at least 3 and the NOSPECS grade at least 4; duration was under 3 months. The TCR beta CDR3 regions underwent amplification using RNA transcripts as the source. The HTBI primer set served for first-round RT-PCR of the TCR CDR3. Using its own MiXCR run on the multiplex PCR reads, TCRdb lists one record per CDR3 protein. The table has approximately 620,000 distinct CDR3 sequences, 16% seen once. This CDR3 contains 14 residues. CDR1 is SGDLS, CDR2 YYNGEE, per germline. Trimming cost V 0 bases and J 2 bases, with 8 bases left between them. The chain couples TRBV9 to TRBJ2-5; D uncertain. Sequenced sample: blood. This receptor was obtained from a woman between 35 and 50 years old with Graves' ophthalmopathy. The CDR3 sequence: CASSVGVLQETQYF. CDR3 coding DNA: TGTGCCAGCAGCGTAGGGGTCCTGCAAGAGACCCAGTACTTC.